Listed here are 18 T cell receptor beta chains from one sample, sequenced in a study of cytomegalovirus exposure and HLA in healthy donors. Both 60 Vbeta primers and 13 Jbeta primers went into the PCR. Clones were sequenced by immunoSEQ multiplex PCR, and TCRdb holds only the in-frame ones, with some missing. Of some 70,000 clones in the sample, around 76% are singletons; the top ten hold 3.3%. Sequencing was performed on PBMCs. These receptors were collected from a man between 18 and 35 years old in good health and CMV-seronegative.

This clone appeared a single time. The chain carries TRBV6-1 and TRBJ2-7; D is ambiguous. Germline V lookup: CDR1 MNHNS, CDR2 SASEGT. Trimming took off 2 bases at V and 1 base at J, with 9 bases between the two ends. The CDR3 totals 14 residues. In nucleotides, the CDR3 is TGTGCCAGCAGTGAATTAGGAGTATCCTACGAGCAGTACGTC. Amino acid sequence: CASSELGVSYEQYV.

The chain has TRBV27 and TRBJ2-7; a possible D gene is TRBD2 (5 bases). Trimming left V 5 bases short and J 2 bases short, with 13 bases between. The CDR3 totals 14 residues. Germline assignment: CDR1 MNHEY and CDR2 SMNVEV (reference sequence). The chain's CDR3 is CASSPSDGTYEQYF. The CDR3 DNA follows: TGTGCCAGCAGTCCATCGGACGGGACCTACGAGCAGTACTTC.

The CDR3 spells CASRNRYEQYV. As DNA, the CDR3 is TGTGCCAGCAGGAACAGATACGAGCAGTACGTC. The chain employs TRBV2 and TRBJ2-7, with unresolved D. Germline-derived CDR1 and CDR2 are SNHLY and FYNNEI. This CDR3 spans 11 amino acids. V was shortened by 6 bases and J by 4 bases, with 7 bases between the two germline ends.

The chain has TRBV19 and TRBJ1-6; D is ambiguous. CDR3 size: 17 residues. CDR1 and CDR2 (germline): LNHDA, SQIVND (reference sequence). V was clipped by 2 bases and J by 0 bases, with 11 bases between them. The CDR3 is CASSIRQRSSYNSPLHF. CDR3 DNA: TGTGCCAGTAGTATACGTCAGCGGAGCTCCTATAATTCACCCCTCCACTTT.

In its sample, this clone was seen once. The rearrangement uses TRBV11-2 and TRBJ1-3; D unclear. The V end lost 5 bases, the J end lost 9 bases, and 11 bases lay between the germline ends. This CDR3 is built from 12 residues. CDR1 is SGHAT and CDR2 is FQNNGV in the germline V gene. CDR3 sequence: CASSPQARTIYF. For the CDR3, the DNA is TGTGCCAGCAGCCCCCAAGCCCGCACCATATATTTT.

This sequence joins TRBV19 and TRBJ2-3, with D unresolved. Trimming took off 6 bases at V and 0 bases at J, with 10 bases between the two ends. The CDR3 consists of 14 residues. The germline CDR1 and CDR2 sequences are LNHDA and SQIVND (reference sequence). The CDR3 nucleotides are TGTGCCAGTAGCGAGATCACCAGCACAGATACGCAGTATTTT. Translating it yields CASSEITSTDTQYF.

As DNA, the CDR3 is TGTGCCAGCGGCCGGGACAGGGGGTACAATGAGCAGTTCTTC. It yields the protein CASGRDRGYNEQFF. The chain couples TRBV11-2 to TRBJ2-1, with 11 bases that match TRBD1. V trimming: 8 bases; J trimming: 4 bases; junction bases outside the gene matches: 4. Germline CDR1 SGHAT, CDR2 FQNNGV. This CDR3 is built from 14 residues.

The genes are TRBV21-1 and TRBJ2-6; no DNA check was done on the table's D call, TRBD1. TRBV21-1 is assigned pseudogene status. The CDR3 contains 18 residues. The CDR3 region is CASSKATGYVSGANVLTF. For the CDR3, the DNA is TGTGCCAGCAGCAAAGCAACAGGGTATGTCTCTGGGGCCAACGTCCTGACTTTC.

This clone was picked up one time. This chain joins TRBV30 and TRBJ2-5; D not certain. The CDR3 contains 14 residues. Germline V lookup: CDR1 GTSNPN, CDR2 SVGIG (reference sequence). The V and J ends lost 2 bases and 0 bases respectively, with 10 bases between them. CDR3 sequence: CAWSSWANQETQYF. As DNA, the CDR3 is TGTGCCTGGAGTAGCTGGGCCAACCAAGAGACCCAGTACTTC. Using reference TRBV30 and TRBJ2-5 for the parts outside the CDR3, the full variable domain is SQTIHQWPATLVQPVGSPLSLECTVEGTSNPNLYWYRQAAGRGLQLLFYSVGIGQISSEVPQNLSASRPQDRQFILSSKKLLLSDSGFYLCAWSSWANQETQYFGPGTRLLVL.

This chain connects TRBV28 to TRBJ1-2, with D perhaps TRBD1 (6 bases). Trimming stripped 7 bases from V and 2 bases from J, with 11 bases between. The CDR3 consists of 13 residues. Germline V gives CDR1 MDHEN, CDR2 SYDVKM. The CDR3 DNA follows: TGTGCCAGCATGGGGGCGAGGAACTATGGCTACACCTTC. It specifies CASMGARNYGYTF.

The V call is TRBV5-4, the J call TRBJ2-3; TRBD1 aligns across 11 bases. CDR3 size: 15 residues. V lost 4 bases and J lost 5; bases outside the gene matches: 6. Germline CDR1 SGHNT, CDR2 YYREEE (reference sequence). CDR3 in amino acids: CASSLGQGAVDTQYF. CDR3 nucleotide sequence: TGTGCCAGCAGCCTTGGACAGGGGGCGGTAGATACGCAGTATTTT.

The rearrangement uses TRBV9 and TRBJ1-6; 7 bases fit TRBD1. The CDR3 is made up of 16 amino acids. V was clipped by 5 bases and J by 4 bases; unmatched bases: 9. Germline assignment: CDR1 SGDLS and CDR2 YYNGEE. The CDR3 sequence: CASSRDRALYNSPLHF. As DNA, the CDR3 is TGTGCCAGCAGTCGGGACAGAGCATTGTATAATTCACCCCTCCACTTT.

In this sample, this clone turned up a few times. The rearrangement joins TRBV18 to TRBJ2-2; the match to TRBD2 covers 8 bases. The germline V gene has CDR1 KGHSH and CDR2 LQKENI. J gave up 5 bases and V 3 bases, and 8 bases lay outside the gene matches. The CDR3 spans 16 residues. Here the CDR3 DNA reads TGTGCCAGCTCACCGTGGACTAGCTGGGAAACCGGGGAGCTGTTTTTT. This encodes CASSPWTSWETGELFF.

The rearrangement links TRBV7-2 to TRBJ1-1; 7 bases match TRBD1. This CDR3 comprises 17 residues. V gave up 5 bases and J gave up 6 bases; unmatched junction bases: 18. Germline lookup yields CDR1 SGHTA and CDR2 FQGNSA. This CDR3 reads CASSGGTARRGGAEAFF. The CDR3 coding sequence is TGTGCCAGCAGCGGAGGGACAGCGAGGCGGGGCGGCGCTGAAGCTTTCTTT.

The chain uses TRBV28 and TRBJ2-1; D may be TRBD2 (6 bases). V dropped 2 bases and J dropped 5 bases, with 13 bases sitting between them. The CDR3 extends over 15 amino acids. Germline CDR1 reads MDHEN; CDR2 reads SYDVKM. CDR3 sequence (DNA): TGTGCCAGCAGTTTACGGCGGGGAGGTAACAATGAGCAGTTCTTC. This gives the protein CASSLRRGGNNEQFF.

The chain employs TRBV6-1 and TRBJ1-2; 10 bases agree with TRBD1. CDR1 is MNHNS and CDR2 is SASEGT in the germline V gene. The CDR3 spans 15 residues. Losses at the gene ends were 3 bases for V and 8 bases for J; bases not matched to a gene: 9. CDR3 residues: CASSDRDRGARGYTF. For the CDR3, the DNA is TGTGCCAGCAGTGACCGGGACAGGGGCGCGAGGGGCTACACCTTC.

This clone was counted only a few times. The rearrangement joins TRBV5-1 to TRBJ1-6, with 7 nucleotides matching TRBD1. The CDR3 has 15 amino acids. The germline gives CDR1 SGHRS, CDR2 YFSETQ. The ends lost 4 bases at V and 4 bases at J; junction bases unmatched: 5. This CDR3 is CASSRTGVYNSPLHF. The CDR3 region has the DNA TGCGCCAGCAGCCGCACAGGGGTTTATAATTCACCCCTCCACTTT. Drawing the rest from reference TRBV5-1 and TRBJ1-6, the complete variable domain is KAGVTQTPRYLIKTRGQQVTLSCSPISGHRSVSWYQQTPGQGLQFLFEYFSETQRNKGNFPGRFSGRQFSNSRSEMNVSTLELGDSALYLCASSRTGVYNSPLHFGNGTRLTVT.

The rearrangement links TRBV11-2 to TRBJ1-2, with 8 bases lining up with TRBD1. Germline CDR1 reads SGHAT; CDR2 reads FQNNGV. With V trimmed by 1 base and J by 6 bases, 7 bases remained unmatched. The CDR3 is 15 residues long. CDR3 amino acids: CASSLGPDRANGYTF. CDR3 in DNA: TGTGCCAGCAGCTTAGGTCCGGACAGGGCGAATGGCTACACCTTC.